Detailed here is one T cell receptor beta chain. Its antigen is as yet unknown. The data stem from a study of T-cell memory formation after mild COVID-19. Study-wide points: Cross-reactive memory appears to have joined, as suggested by some responding clones showing up in pre-infection memory. Those CD4+ clones that contracted were mainly in CM and EM (CD8+ ones in EMRA). Day 15 to 85 contractors were CD4/CD8 balanced; later expanders leaned CD4+.

Each CDR3 protein gets one entry after TCRdb re-called the 5' RACE reads with MiXCR. Of around 340,000 distinct CDR3 sequences listed, approximately 13% are singletons. Sequenced: PBMCs or a T cell subset sorted from them (not recorded which). The clonotype originates from a young man who had mild COVID-19 (a few samples of this study predate the infection). Cell type and time point are not known.

CDR3 amino acids: CASRGTGGNVYGYTF. The CDR3 bases are TGTGCCAGCCGAGGGACAGGGGGCAATGTTTACGGCTACACCTTC. V usage is TRBV6-2 or TRBV6-3 and J usage is TRBJ1-2, with TRBD1 identical over 12 bases. The CDR3 spans 15 residues. Germline V gene data show CDR1 as MNHEY and CDR2 as SVGEGT. Trimming cost V 8 bases and J 8 bases; bases outside gene matches: 12.